The source of this T cell receptor beta chain is a study of CD8 T cells in Susac syndrome. Study outcomes and limitations: Clonal expansion did not appear in Susac syndrome CD4+ T cell repertoires.

Random hexamers served to reverse transcribe roughly 0.5 to 1 ug RNA. TCR beta CDR3 was amplified by immunoSEQ covering 54 Vbeta and 13 Jbeta. Using its own MiXCR run on the immunoSEQ multiplex PCR reads, TCRdb lists one record per CDR3 protein. The table has under 200,000 distinct CDR3 sequences, 90% to 95% seen once; the top ten hold over 0.095%. V lost 5 bases, J lost 7 bases, and 11 bases stayed unmatched. The CDR3 contains 15 residues. Germline CDR1 and CDR2: SEHNR and FQNEAQ (reference sequence). CD8+ and CD4+ T cells from blood underwent TCR beta sequencing, which was carried out in a high-throughput format. TEMRA cells underwent FACS enrichment and CD8+ and CD4+ T cells underwent negative isolation. In this sample, this clonotype turned up once. What it binds is not known.

The specimen sequenced was CD4+ T cells from PBMCs. This TCR came from a human donor with Susac syndrome. The V gene is TRBV7-9, the J gene TRBJ1-5, with 7 positions matching TRBD1. The CDR3 nucleotides read TGTGCCAGCAGCCCGCTGGGGACAGAAGGACAGCCCCAGCATTTT. As protein: CASSPLGTEGQPQHF.